This T cell receptor (beta chain) was retrieved from a study of shared clonotypes between healthy human individuals. When replicate PCRs were run on sorted subsets, they used 200 to 250 ng DNA, around 33,000 T cell genomes. Repertoires were generated with immunoSEQ multiplex PCR, while TCRdb's copy carries only in-frame clones and drops some. The data show around 1,100,000 clones, approximately 80% seen once. Trimming shortened V by 0 bases and J by 7 bases, and 8 bases separated the two germline ends. The CDR3 extends over 13 amino acids. Germline V gives CDR1 SGHRS, CDR2 YFSETQ. Concerning this clone itself: The antigen remains unidentified. Other nucleotide sequences in the sample specify the same CDR3.

Study outcomes and limitations: Some naive CD4 clonotypes, roughly 4.7%, turned up in common across four donors. Sharing of clonotypes among donors was expected to vary with sequencing depth.

There were only Caucasian adults among the donors, and all lived in Nashville, Tennessee. The sequence was obtained from a man in his late teens or twenties in good health. Some clones in this sample may be carry-over from other donors' samples. Sequences were obtained from memory CD4+ T cells from PBMCs. Regarding subset: CD45RA-negative fraction. This chain uses TRBV5-1 with TRBJ2-1; D is undetermined. The CDR3 coding sequence is TGCGCCAGCAGCTTGGGACTGGGAAATGAGCAGTTCTTC. Its protein is CASSLGLGNEQFF. Full variable domain (rest looked up from reference TRBV5-1 and TRBJ2-1): KAGVTQTPRYLIKTRGQQVTLSCSPISGHRSVSWYQQTPGQGLQFLFEYFSETQRNKGNFPGRFSGRQFSNSRSEMNVSTLELGDSALYLCASSLGLGNEQFFGPGTRLTVL.